Given below is one T cell receptor beta chain in context. This clonotype was found many times. What this receptor recognizes is not known. No clone much larger than this one lies a single base away; base qualities are absent. The reads were generated on an Illumina HiSeq 2500. First-strand cDNA was synthesized with Superscript III and a set of TRAV- and TRBV-specific primers, covering both TCRalpha and TCRbeta chains. TCRs were amplified with Phusion for 15 to 25 PCR cycles using a constant-region primer together with the adapter attached to the V primers. The isolated mRNA was amplified using the MessageAmp II aRNA Amplification Kit, with in vitro transcription performed for around 16 hours at 37 degrees C. mRNA for TCR sequencing was isolated with the Dynabeads mRNA DIRECT Purification Kit. Indexed Illumina adapters were added in a second Phusion PCR of approximately 25 cycles, after which AMPure XP beads were used to purify the products. The published analysis was carried out like this. Using custom Perl scripts, TCR sequences encoding the same protein were pooled, out-of-frame sequences were removed, and the abundance of each clonotype was computed. Any TCR sequence backed by just one read was left out of the analysis. The metrics used to describe the repertoires included Shannon entropy, Gini index, clonality, richness, and the frequency of TCRs shared between repertoires. The raw public data were reprocessed by TCRdb itself: fastp quality trimming at Q25, MiXCR clonotype calling, in-frame beta chains only. Entries that share a CDR3 protein sequence are merged under the most common genes and DNA. For this entry, the V and J calls and clone size follow TCRdb and not the study's own pipeline. The sample table records about 58,000 distinct CDR3 sequences; 23% of these occur just once. Of the sample, 5.5% to 8.5% is held by the ten largest clones.

Reading from cysteine to phenylalanine, the CDR3 counts 16 amino acids. Only the CDR3 part of the read is kept: 48 bases, read in frame from the first base. V trim: 8 bases; J trim: 0 bases; unmatched bases: 7. CDR1 and CDR2, per the germline V gene, are MDHEN and SYDVKM. This sample was included in a study of low-dose radiotherapy and immunotherapy resistance in tumors (dated by TCRdb to between 2021 and 2024). Looking at the study overall: In Cohort 1, 0.5 Gy per fraction was delivered every 2 weeks, and a total PTV dose of 6.5 Gy was prescribed. Cyclophosphamide 200 mg/m2 was administered intravenously every two weeks, one day before each radiation and immunotherapy administration. Patients were given nivolumab as a 240 mg flat dose every two weeks and ipilimumab at 1 mg/kg every six weeks, with both drugs delivered intravenously. The translational analysis covered eight patients: three from the first dose cohort and the first five from the second dose cohort. Randomization of trial participants into treatment groups was not performed. Patients took aspirin 300 mg orally once daily for four cycles, starting on cycle 1 day 1. Patients in Cohort 2 were given 1 Gy per fraction every two weeks, for a total of 13 Gy across 26 weeks.

Per the publication, the time point label means: after trial treatment. Sample treatment or condition, as interpreted from the label and publication: LDRT plus nivolumab, ipilimumab, low-dose cyclophosphamide and aspirin (RACIN trial). Donors were enrolled in RACIN, a single-arm phase I dose-escalation trial combining nivolumab, ipilimumab, aspirin, low-dose cyclophosphamide and low-dose radiotherapy. Patients with advanced, TIL-negative solid tumors were considered eligible. This clonotype was sampled from a male donor with prostate cancer. Sequenced material: PBMCs, taken after low-dose radiotherapy plus immunotherapy. The V and J segments used are TRBV28 and TRBJ1-1; the central 12 bases match TRBD1. DNA sequence: TGTGCCAGCTGGGACAGGGGGCGCGGATTGAACACTGAAGCTTTCTTT. This sequence encodes CASWDRGRGLNTEAFF.